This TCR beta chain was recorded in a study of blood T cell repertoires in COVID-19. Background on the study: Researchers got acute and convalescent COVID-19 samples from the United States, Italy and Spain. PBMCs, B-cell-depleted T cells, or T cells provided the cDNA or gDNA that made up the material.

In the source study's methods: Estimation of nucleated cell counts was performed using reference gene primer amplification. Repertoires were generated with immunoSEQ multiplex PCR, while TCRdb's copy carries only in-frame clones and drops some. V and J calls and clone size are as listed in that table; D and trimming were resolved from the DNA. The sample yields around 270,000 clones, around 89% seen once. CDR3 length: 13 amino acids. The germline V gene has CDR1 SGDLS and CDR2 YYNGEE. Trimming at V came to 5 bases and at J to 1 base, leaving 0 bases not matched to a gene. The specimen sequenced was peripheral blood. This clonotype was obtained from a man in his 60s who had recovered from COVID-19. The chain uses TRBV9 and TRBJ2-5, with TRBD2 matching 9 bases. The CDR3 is CASSSGGQETQYF. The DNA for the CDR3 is TGTGCCAGCAGTAGCGGGGGCCAAGAGACCCAGTACTTC.